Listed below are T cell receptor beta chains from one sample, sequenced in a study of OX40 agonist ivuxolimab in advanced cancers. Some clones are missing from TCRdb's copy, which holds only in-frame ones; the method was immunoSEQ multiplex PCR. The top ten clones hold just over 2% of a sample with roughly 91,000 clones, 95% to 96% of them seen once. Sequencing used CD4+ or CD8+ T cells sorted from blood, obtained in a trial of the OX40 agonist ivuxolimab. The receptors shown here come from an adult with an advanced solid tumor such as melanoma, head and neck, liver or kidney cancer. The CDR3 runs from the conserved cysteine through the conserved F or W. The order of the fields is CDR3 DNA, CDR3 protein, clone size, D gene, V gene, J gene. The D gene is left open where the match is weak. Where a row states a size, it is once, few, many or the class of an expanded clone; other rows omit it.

TGTGCCAGTAGTACCGGTTACCGGGGCTACACCTTC,CASSTGYRGYTF,-,-,TRBV19,TRBJ1-2
TGTGCCAGCAGCCAAGGTCGGACAGGTTTGAATACTGAAGCTTTCTTT,CASSQGRTGLNTEAFF,-,TRBD1,TRBV5-8,TRBJ1-1
TGTGCCTGGAGGGAAGGAACAGGGTTGGTACTCTCAGATACGCAGTATTTT,CAWREGTGLVLSDTQYF,-,-,TRBV30,TRBJ2-3
TGTGCCAGTAGTATAGGACAGGGTACGAAAGATACGCAGTATTTT,CASSIGQGTKDTQYF,-,TRBD1,TRBV19,TRBJ2-3
TGTGCCAGCAGTAGGACTAGCGGGGCCTACAATGAGCAGTTCTTC,CASSRTSGAYNEQFF,-,TRBD2,TRBV28,TRBJ2-1
TGCAGTGCTAGAACAGAAGAAGGCTACACCTTC,CSARTEEGYTF,-,-,TRBV20-1,TRBJ1-2
TGTGCCAGCAGCTTAGCTACAGGAGGACATCAGCCCCAGCATTTT,CASSLATGGHQPQHF,-,-,TRBV11-1,TRBJ1-5
TGCAGCTTCCGGACAGGATCTAACTATGGCTACACCTTC,CSFRTGSNYGYTF,-,TRBD1,TRBV29-1,TRBJ1-2
TGTGCCAGCAGCCACGGGGGGGGCGGGTACGAGCAGTACTTC,CASSHGGGGYEQYF,-,TRBD2,TRBV11-2,TRBJ2-7
TGTGCCAGCAGCTTAGAAGGTAACGAGCAGTACTTC,CASSLEGNEQYF,-,-,TRBV7-2,TRBJ2-7
TGTGCCAGCAGCTTTGGGCAGGGGGCAGATGGCTACACCTTC,CASSFGQGADGYTF,-,TRBD1,TRBV5-6,TRBJ1-2
TGCGCCAGCAGCCAAGGGGCAGCGCCCGATACGCAGTATTTT,CASSQGAAPDTQYF,-,-,TRBV4-1,TRBJ2-3
TGTGCCAGCTCCGGGGGGGCCACCGGGGAGCTGTTTTTT,CASSGGATGELFF,-,TRBD2,TRBV18,TRBJ2-2
TGTGCCAGCAGCTTGGGTAGGAGCTCCTACGAGCAGTACTTC,CASSLGRSSYEQYF,-,-,TRBV5-4,TRBJ2-7
TGTGCCAGCAGTGAAGAAACGTCCGGGACAGCGCGCTACACCTTC,CASSEETSGTARYTF,-,TRBD1,TRBV28,TRBJ1-2
TGTGCCAGCAGCCAAGTGGCTAGCGGTTACACAGATACGCAGTATTTT,CASSQVASGYTDTQYF,once,TRBD2,TRBV4-2,TRBJ2-3
TGTGCCAGCAGCGGCCACGGAGGGACTCTCCAAGAGACCCAGTACTTC,CASSGHGGTLQETQYF,-,-,TRBV13,TRBJ2-5
TGTGCCAGCTTCGAGCGTCGGCTGAGCTCCTACAATGAGCAGTTCTTC,CASFERRLSSYNEQFF,-,-,TRBV27,TRBJ2-1
TGTGCCAGCAGTGAATACGACAGTTCTGACACAGATACGCAGTATTTT,CASSEYDSSDTDTQYF,once,-,TRBV25-1,TRBJ2-3
TGTGCCAGTAGTATTGGGGGATACTACGAGCAGTACTTC,CASSIGGYYEQYF,-,-,TRBV19,TRBJ2-7
TGTGCCTGGAGTGCGAGTGGAAACACCATATATTTT,CAWSASGNTIYF,-,-,TRBV30,TRBJ1-3